Presented here are 10 T cell receptor beta chains from one specimen sequenced in a study of blood T cell repertoires in COVID-19. The table came from immunoSEQ multiplex PCR; TCRdb's copy has only in-frame clones and leaves some out. The table records about 320,000 clones, 70% to 90% of them present only once. The sample comprised peripheral blood. The receptors were sampled from a man aged 18 to 29 who had recovered from COVID-19.

The rearrangement joins TRBV10-3 to TRBJ2-1; TRBD1 matches at 7 bases. The trim removed 3 bases at V and 2 bases at J, leaving 7 bases unmatched. CDR1 and CDR2 (germline): ENHRY, SYGVKD. This CDR3 region has 16 residues. CDR3 protein: CAISETGQDPYNEQFF. DNA of the CDR3: TGTGCCATCAGTGAAACAGGACAGGACCCCTACAATGAGCAGTTCTTC.

This clone was counted a single time. The chain recombines TRBV6-5 with TRBJ2-7, with 7 positions matching TRBD1. CDR3 length: 13 residues. CDR1 is MNHEY, CDR2 SVGAGI, per germline. V lost 4 bases, J lost 5 bases, and 5 bases stayed unmatched. This CDR3 is CASSSDRVDEQYF. The CDR3 nucleotides are TGTGCCAGCAGTTCCGACAGGGTCGACGAGCAGTACTTC.

The chain is built from TRBV10-3 and TRBJ2-3; 8 bases align to TRBD2. Germline CDR1 and CDR2: ENHRY and SYGVKD. Trimming at V came to 3 bases and at J to 2 bases, leaving 10 bases not matched to a gene. The CDR3 spans 17 residues. The CDR3 coding sequence is TGTGCCATCAGTGATTTTTTACCAGCGGGAGACACAGATACGCAGTATTTT. Amino acids: CAISDFLPAGDTDTQYF.

This sequence joins TRBV5-4 and TRBJ2-3; the D gene is possibly TRBD2 (6 bases). Trimming removed 6 bases at V and 0 bases at J, with 8 bases between. The CDR3 covers 13 residues. Germline V CDR1 and CDR2: SGHNT, YYREEE (reference sequence). The CDR3 DNA sequence: TGTGCCAGCACGCGGGGTAGCACAGATACGCAGTATTTT. Translation gives CASTRGSTDTQYF.

The J gene is TRBJ2-3, the V gene TRBV5-4; D call uncertain. Germline V gives CDR1 SGHNT, CDR2 YYREEE (reference sequence). The CDR3 runs to 14 residues. The V gene lost 0 bases and the J gene lost 3 bases, with 8 bases spanning the gap. For the CDR3, the DNA is TGTGCCAGCAGCTTGGGTCGTTTAACAGATACGCAGTATTTT. It translates to CASSLGRLTDTQYF. Supplemented by reference TRBV5-4 and TRBJ2-3, the full variable domain reads ETGVTQSPTHLIKTRGQQVTLRCSSQSGHNTVSWYQQALGQGPQFIFQYYREEENGRGNFPPRFSGLQFPNYSSELNVNALELDDSALYLCASSLGRLTDTQYFGPGTRLTVL.

The chain combines TRBV5-1 with TRBJ2-7; 11 positions agree with TRBD1. Trimming cost V 5 bases and J 5 bases; bases outside gene matches: 6. The CDR3 consists of 14 residues. Looked up from germline, CDR1 is SGHRS and CDR2 is YFSETQ. CDR3 DNA: TGCGCCAGCAGGCGAGGACAGGGGGCAGACGAGCAGTACTTC. It yields the protein CASRRGQGADEQYF.

This clone was observed once. V and J are TRBV7-9 and TRBJ1-2, with 8 bases fitting TRBD1. The CDR3 contains 15 residues. The trim removed 4 bases at V and 4 bases at J, leaving 8 bases unmatched. CDR1 SEHNR and CDR2 FQNEAQ come from the germline V gene (reference sequence). DNA for the CDR3: TGTGCCAGCAGCTCGCGGACAGGGCCAACCTATGGCTACACCTTC. Its translation is CASSSRTGPTYGYTF.

The gene calls are TRBV5-8 and TRBJ1-1, with D maybe TRBD1 (6 bases). CDR1 and CDR2 (germline): SGHTS, YDEGEE. There are 15 residues in the CDR3. V lost 4 bases to trimming and J lost 1 base, with 14 bases between them. The CDR3 sequence is CASSPSPRGNTEAFF. The CDR3 coding sequence is TGTGCCAGCAGCCCCAGCCCCAGGGGGAACACTGAAGCTTTCTTT.

This clone is a singleton in its sample. This chain connects TRBV3-1 (or the pseudogene TRBV3-2) to TRBJ2-2; 7 nucleotides align to TRBD2. CDR1 and CDR2 from the germline V gene are LGHDT and YNNKEL (reference sequence). After removal of 2 bases from V and 1 base from J, the junction contained 4 bases not matched to a gene. This CDR3 region has 16 residues. This chain's CDR3 is CASSQTGTMNTGELFF. DNA for the CDR3: TGTGCCAGCAGCCAAACCGGGACTATGAACACCGGGGAGCTGTTTTTT.

V is TRBV6-2 or TRBV6-3 and J is TRBJ2-7; D is possibly TRBD1 (5 bases). Trimming left V 3 bases short and J 5 bases short, with 11 bases between. Germline V CDR1 and CDR2: MNHEY, SVGEGT. This CDR3 has 13 residues. DNA of the CDR3: TGTGCCAGCAGTTATAATGCAGGGAACGAGCAGTACTTC. It yields the protein CASSYNAGNEQYF.